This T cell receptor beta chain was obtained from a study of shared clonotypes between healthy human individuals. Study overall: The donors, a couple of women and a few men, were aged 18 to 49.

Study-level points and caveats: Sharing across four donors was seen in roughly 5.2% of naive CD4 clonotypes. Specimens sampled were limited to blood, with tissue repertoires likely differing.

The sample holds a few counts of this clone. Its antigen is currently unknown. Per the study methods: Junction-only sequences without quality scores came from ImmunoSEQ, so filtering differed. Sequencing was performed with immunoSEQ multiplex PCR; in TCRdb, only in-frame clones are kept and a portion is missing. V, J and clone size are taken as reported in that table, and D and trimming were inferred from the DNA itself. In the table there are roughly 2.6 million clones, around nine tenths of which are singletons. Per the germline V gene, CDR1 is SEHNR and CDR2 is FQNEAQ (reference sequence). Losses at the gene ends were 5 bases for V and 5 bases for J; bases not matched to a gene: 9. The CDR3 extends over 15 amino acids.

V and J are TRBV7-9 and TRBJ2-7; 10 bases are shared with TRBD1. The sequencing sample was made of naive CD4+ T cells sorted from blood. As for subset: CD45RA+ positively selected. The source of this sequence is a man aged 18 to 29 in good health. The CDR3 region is CASSGKGTGVDEQYF. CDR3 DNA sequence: TGTGCCAGCAGCGGAAAAGGGACAGGGGTGGACGAGCAGTACTTC.